This T cell receptor (beta chain) was retrieved from a study of control samples from healthy donors and cancer patients. The CDR3 runs 17 residues. With 4 bases removed from V and 5 bases from J, the gap between germline ends came to 21 bases. Germline V gene lookup returns CDR1 MNHEY and CDR2 SMNVEV (reference sequence). The assay was immunoSEQ multiplex PCR, and TCRdb's table has in-frame clones only and misses some. Here the sample spans tens of thousands of clones, 90% to 96% being singletons. The V gene is TRBV27, the J gene TRBJ2-1; a possible D gene is TRBD2 (6 bases). Sequenced material: blood. This sequence was found in a young woman in good health. As DNA, the CDR3 is TGTGCCAGCAGTTCACTAAGGAACGGCCGGGAGAACAATGAGCAGTTCTTC. Translation: CASSSLRNGRENNEQFF.